These 31 T cell receptor beta chains share one sample of origin, sequenced in a study of PD-L1 blockade in urothelial cancer. Regarding time point: pretreatment peripheral blood. Repertoires were generated with immunoSEQ multiplex PCR, while TCRdb's copy carries only in-frame clones and drops some. The sample has roughly 90,000 clones, more than 80% seen once. The sample in question was PBMCs, obtained around atezolizumab (anti-PD-L1) treatment. The receptors were sampled from a woman aged 80 or older with urothelial cancer.

The J gene is TRBJ1-2, the V gene TRBV5-1; 10 bases are shared with TRBD1. The CDR3 consists of 15 residues. The trim removed 4 bases at V and 3 bases at J, leaving 6 bases unmatched. Germline lookup yields CDR1 SGHRS and CDR2 YFSETQ. The DNA for the CDR3 is TGCGCCAGCAGCAACCCGACAGGGGGCTACTATGGCTACACCTTC. It translates to CASSNPTGGYYGYTF.

This clone was observed once. The chain carries TRBV28 and TRBJ1-3, with D hard to call. V was cut by 4 bases and J by 2 bases, with 9 bases left in between. The length of the CDR3 is 14 residues. CDR1 and CDR2 (germline): MDHEN, SYDVKM. The CDR3 region has the DNA TGTGCCAGCAGTTCCGGGAAGGCTGGAAACACCATATATTTT. Translating it yields CASSSGKAGNTIYF.

V and J are TRBV10-1 and TRBJ1-1; 7 bases fit TRBD1. Per the germline V gene, CDR1 is WNHNN and CDR2 is SYGVQD (reference sequence). This CDR3 comprises 15 residues. J gave up 5 bases and V 0 bases, and 6 bases lay outside the gene matches. The CDR3 DNA is TGCGCCAGCAGTGAGTCGCCGACAGGGAAAACTGAAGCTTTCTTT. This sequence encodes CASSESPTGKTEAFF.

The chain employs TRBV6-1 and TRBJ2-5; TRBD2 aligns across 10 bases. From germline, CDR1 is MNHNS and CDR2 SASEGT. The CDR3 length is 15 residues. The J segment lost 5 bases and the V segment lost 7 bases, leaving 10 bases of the junction unmatched. As DNA, the CDR3 is TGTGCCAGCAACAAGCGGGAGGGCCTGGGTGAGACCCAGTACTTC. Its protein is CASNKREGLGETQYF.

The chain is built from TRBV5-1 and TRBJ2-1; D is undetermined. Germline loops: CDR1 SGHRS, CDR2 YFSETQ. V lost 5 bases and J 7 bases, leaving 7 bases between the germline ends. This CDR3 region has 11 residues. The chain's CDR3 is CASRSLNEQFF. For the CDR3, the DNA is TGCGCCAGCAGGAGCTTGAATGAGCAGTTCTTC.

The V gene is TRBV7-2, the J gene TRBJ2-7, with D possibly being TRBD2 (5 bases). V shed 2 bases and J shed 1 base, with 9 bases lying between them. The CDR3 extends over 14 amino acids. Per germline, CDR1 SGHTA and CDR2 FQGNSA. CDR3 bases: TGTGCCAGCAGCTTAATGAGGGAATCCTACGAGCAGTACTTC. Its translation is CASSLMRESYEQYF. Combining the CDR3 with reference TRBV7-2 and TRBJ2-7 gives the whole variable domain GAGVSQSPSNKVTEKGKDVELRCDPISGHTALYWYRQSLGQGLEFLIYFQGNSAPDKSGLPSDRFSAERTGGSVSTLTIQRTQQEDSAVYLCASSLMRESYEQYFGPGTRLTVT.

The chain combines TRBV25-1 with TRBJ1-4; D is possibly TRBD1 (5 bases). Between the trimmed V and J ends, which lost 7 bases and 3 bases, there was a span of 15 bases. CDR1 MGHDK and CDR2 SYGVNS come from the germline V gene. The CDR3 is 15 residues long. The CDR3 protein is CASTGTGWANEKLFF. The CDR3 DNA reads as TGTGCCAGCACCGGCACAGGTTGGGCTAATGAAAAACTGTTTTTT.

The V call is TRBV9, the J call TRBJ2-1, with 8 bases fitting TRBD1. Germline loops: CDR1 SGDLS, CDR2 YYNGEE. V lost 4 bases, J lost 2 bases, and 5 bases stayed unmatched. This CDR3 is built from 15 residues. The CDR3 is CASSLKGQAYNEQFF. For the CDR3, the DNA is TGTGCCAGCAGCCTTAAGGGACAGGCCTACAATGAGCAGTTCTTC.

As to this clone: Other DNA sequences in this specimen translate into the identical CDR3. The DNA for the CDR3 is TGTGCCAGCAGCCTTCGGACTACCGACAATGAGCAGTTCTTC. Translation: CASSLRTTDNEQFF. The V call is TRBV9, the J call TRBJ2-1, with D perhaps TRBD2 (6 bases). Germline assignment: CDR1 SGDLS and CDR2 YYNGEE. V was trimmed by 4 bases and J by 5 bases, leaving 13 bases between them. The CDR3 sequence is 14 residues long.

This sequence joins TRBV27 and TRBJ2-5, with a tentative D call TRBD2 (5 bases). V gave up 3 bases and J gave up 2 bases, with 7 bases separating them. This CDR3 comprises 13 residues. Germline CDR1 is MNHEY and CDR2 is SMNVEV (reference sequence). This CDR3 is CASSFLAQETQYF. CDR3 DNA sequence: TGTGCCAGCAGTTTCCTAGCACAAGAGACCCAGTACTTC.

The chain links TRBV6-1 to TRBJ2-7, with 8 positions matching TRBD2. J was trimmed by 4 bases and V by 3 bases; bases with no gene match: 5. The CDR3 is made up of 14 amino acids. Germline loops: CDR1 MNHNS, CDR2 SASEGT. The CDR3 DNA sequence: TGTGCCAGCAGTGACGGACTAGCAGTTTACGAGCAGTACTTC. It translates to CASSDGLAVYEQYF.

The rearrangement uses TRBV27 and TRBJ2-1; D might be TRBD1 (6 bases). The CDR3 contains 14 residues. The ends were cut back, 5 bases at V and 8 bases at J, with 16 bases in the middle. In germline, CDR1 is MNHEY, CDR2 SMNVEV (reference sequence). Written as DNA, the CDR3 is TGTGCCAGCAGTCCCGGCAGGGGCGGGTATGAGCAGTTCTTC. This encodes CASSPGRGGYEQFF.

V and J are TRBV27 and TRBJ2-2, with 10 nucleotides matching TRBD1. Per the germline V gene, CDR1 is MNHEY and CDR2 is SMNVEV (reference sequence). Unmatched junction bases numbered 6, after V lost 1 base and J lost 4 bases. The CDR3 sequence is 17 residues long. The CDR3 DNA follows: TGTGCCAGCAGTTTATTCTGGGACAGGGGAATCACCGGGGAGCTGTTTTTT. Translated, it gives CASSLFWDRGITGELFF.

The chain joins TRBV9 to TRBJ1-5; D uncertain. V was cut by 0 bases and J by 0 bases, with 7 bases left in between. The CDR3 loop spans 15 amino acids. Germline CDR1 SGDLS, CDR2 YYNGEE. The CDR3 loop reads CASSVGDNSNQPQHF. The CDR3, as DNA: TGTGCCAGCAGCGTAGGTGACAATAGCAATCAGCCCCAGCATTTT.

The chain has TRBV27 and TRBJ1-5; possible D gene TRBD1, 5 bases. This CDR3 spans 14 amino acids. Trimming removed 6 bases at V and 5 bases at J, with 14 bases between. Germline values: CDR1 MNHEY, CDR2 SMNVEV (reference sequence). CDR3 sequence: CASRIRAPDQPQHF. CDR3 DNA sequence: TGTGCCAGCAGAATCAGGGCCCCCGATCAGCCCCAGCATTTT.

The V gene is TRBV27, the J gene TRBJ2-3; D may be TRBD1 (5 bases). The V gene's germline CDR1 is MNHEY and CDR2 SMNVEV (reference sequence). There are 13 residues in the CDR3. Trimming left V 7 bases short and J 4 bases short, with 12 bases between. The CDR3 here is CASKLQGSDTQYF. In nucleotides, the CDR3 is TGTGCCAGCAAGCTGCAGGGCTCAGATACGCAGTATTTT.

The V and J genes are TRBV25-1 and TRBJ1-4; D gene unclear. This CDR3 spans 12 amino acids. The germline V gene has CDR1 MGHDK and CDR2 SYGVNS. V was shortened by 8 bases and J by 8 bases, with 12 bases between the two germline ends. In DNA, the CDR3 is TGTGCCAGCGGGAGGAGCGGCGAAAAACTGTTTTTT. Its protein product is CASGRSGEKLFF. The complete variable domain, with remaining parts taken from reference TRBV25-1 and TRBJ1-4, reads EADIYQTPRYLVIGTGKKITLECSQTMGHDKMYWYQQDPGMELHLIHYSYGVNSTEKGDLSSESTVSRIRTEHFPLTLESARPSHTSQYLCASGRSGEKLFFGSGTQLSVL.

The V call is TRBV7-8, the J call TRBJ2-7, with a weak D call TRBD2 (7 bases). Germline V CDR1 and CDR2: SGHVS, FQNEAQ. This CDR3 region has 15 residues. V gave up 1 base and J gave up 7 bases, with 17 bases separating them. The CDR3 coding sequence is TGTGCCAGCAGCTTAGAAAGGGGGGGCTTAGGGGAGCAGTACTTC. Translating it yields CASSLERGGLGEQYF. The whole variable domain, remainder taken from reference TRBV7-8 and TRBJ2-7, is GAGVSQSPRYKVAKRGQDVALRCDPISGHVSLFWYQQALGQGPEFLTYFQNEAQLDKSGLPSDRFFAERPEGSVSTLKIQRTQQEDSAVYLCASSLERGGLGEQYFGPGTRLTVT.

J is TRBJ2-1 and V is TRBV5-1; TRBD2 matches at 8 bases. The CDR3 is 16 amino acids. CDR1 and CDR2 (germline): SGHRS, YFSETQ. V dropped 3 bases and J dropped 6; count of bases not matched to a gene: 11. CDR3 sequence reads: CASSSFGAGGVNEQFF. The CDR3 coding sequence is TGCGCCAGCAGCTCCTTCGGGGCGGGAGGAGTCAATGAGCAGTTCTTC.

This rearrangement joins TRBV19 to TRBJ2-2; D is perhaps TRBD2 (6 bases). CDR1 is LNHDA, CDR2 SQIVND, per germline (reference sequence). Trimming shortened V by 5 bases and J by 0 bases, and 16 bases separated the two germline ends. The CDR3 is made up of 17 amino acids. DNA for the CDR3: TGTGCCAGTAGTGTCCATGGGCGGGGACCGAACACCGGGGAGCTGTTTTTT. Translated: CASSVHGRGPNTGELFF.

The chain employs TRBV19 and TRBJ1-2, with D perhaps matching TRBD1 (6 bases). Germline assignment: CDR1 LNHDA and CDR2 SQIVND (reference sequence). This CDR3 has 13 residues. Trimming pared 7 bases from V and 8 bases from J, leaving 17 bases between. CDR3 region: CASILRGGEGYTF. CDR3 sequence (DNA): TGTGCCAGTATTCTGAGAGGGGGTGAAGGCTACACCTTC.

Written as DNA, the CDR3 is TGCGCCAGCAGCCAAGAACCCGGGACACCCTATGGCTACACCTTC. Protein sequence: CASSQEPGTPYGYTF. The V gene is TRBV4-1, the J gene TRBJ1-2; possible D gene TRBD1, 6 bases. The germline V gene encodes CDR1 MGHRA and CDR2 YSYEKL. V lost 0 bases, J lost 4 bases, and 12 bases lay in between. The CDR3 runs to 15 residues.

V gene TRBV6-5 combines with J gene TRBJ2-3, with a weak D call TRBD2 (6 bases). Looked up from germline, CDR1 is MNHEY and CDR2 is SVGAGI. V gave up 6 bases and J gave up 0 bases, with 13 bases separating them. The CDR3 sequence is 15 residues long. The CDR3 sequence: CASREGLHSTDTQYF. The DNA for the CDR3 is TGTGCCAGCAGGGAGGGACTGCATAGCACAGATACGCAGTATTTT.

This clone was counted between two and nine times. CDR3 DNA sequence: TGTGCCAGTAGTATGGAGAGACGACCTCCAAACAATGAGCAGTTCTTC. Its protein product is CASSMERRPPNNEQFF. V usage is TRBV19 and J usage is TRBJ2-1; no clear D. Germline V lookup: CDR1 LNHDA, CDR2 SQIVND (reference sequence). Trimming took 3 bases from V and 5 from J, leaving 17 bases between them. The CDR3 is 16 residues long.

The rearrangement uses TRBV27 and TRBJ1-2, with 10 bases identical to TRBD1. Germline lookup yields CDR1 MNHEY and CDR2 SMNVEV (reference sequence). The J segment lost 7 bases and the V segment lost 6 bases, leaving 5 bases of the junction unmatched. The CDR3 has 13 residues. CDR3 sequence: CASSPGQGSGYTF. The CDR3 bases are TGTGCCAGCAGCCCGGGACAGGGGAGTGGCTACACCTTC.

The chain recombines TRBV30 with TRBJ1-1; D not certain. The ends were cut back, 0 bases at V and 2 bases at J, with 7 bases in the middle. Germline lookup yields CDR1 GTSNPN and CDR2 SVGIG (reference sequence). The CDR3 extends over 13 amino acids. This CDR3 reads CAWSVWTNTEAFF. In nucleotides, the CDR3 is TGTGCCTGGAGTGTTTGGACTAACACTGAAGCTTTCTTT. Drawing the rest from reference TRBV30 and TRBJ1-1, the complete variable domain is SQTIHQWPATLVQPVGSPLSLECTVEGTSNPNLYWYRQAAGRGLQLLFYSVGIGQISSEVPQNLSASRPQDRQFILSSKKLLLSDSGFYLCAWSVWTNTEAFFGQGTRLTVV.

The rearrangement links TRBV5-1 to TRBJ2-1; TRBD2 matches 9 bases. Germline V gene data show CDR1 as SGHRS and CDR2 as YFSETQ. Germline trimming cut 2 bases from V and 1 base from J; bases unmatched to any gene: 7. CDR3 length: 17 residues. This chain's CDR3 is CASSFGSGRRSYNEQFF. The CDR3 nucleotides read TGCGCCAGCAGCTTCGGTAGCGGGAGACGTTCCTACAATGAGCAGTTCTTC.

The chain uses TRBV28 and TRBJ1-5; D is possibly TRBD1 (6 bases). V dropped 1 base and J dropped 7 bases, with 11 bases sitting between them. The CDR3 runs 14 residues. CDR1 and CDR2 (germline): MDHEN, SYDVKM. The CDR3 is CASSLYRVEQPQHF. The CDR3 region has the DNA TGTGCCAGCAGTTTATACAGGGTGGAGCAGCCCCAGCATTTT.

This clone is a singleton in its sample. This chain uses TRBV18 with TRBJ2-7, with 11 bases lining up with TRBD1. The junction had 6 bases not matched to a gene; V was cut back by 2 bases and J by 3 bases. The CDR3 is made up of 16 amino acids. Germline V gene data show CDR1 as KGHSH and CDR2 as LQKENI. CDR3 sequence reads: CASSPSAGTGGYEQYF. DNA of the CDR3: TGTGCCAGCTCACCATCGGCCGGGACAGGGGGCTACGAGCAGTACTTC.

The J gene is TRBJ2-5, the V gene TRBV5-1, with 12 positions matching TRBD1. Unmatched junction bases numbered 11, after V lost 3 bases and J lost 5 bases. This CDR3 region has 17 residues. Germline CDR1 is SGHRS and CDR2 is YFSETQ. The CDR3 DNA reads TGCGCCAGCAGCTACCGGGACAGGGGGCTAGTAGCGGAGACCCAGTACTTC. It codes for CASSYRDRGLVAETQYF.

This clone was detected only a few times. The rearrangement links TRBV9 to TRBJ1-1; TRBD1 aligns across 8 bases. Trimming took 0 bases from V and 5 from J; bases not matched to a gene: 9. The germline CDR1 and CDR2 sequences are SGDLS and YYNGEE. This CDR3 has 16 residues. The CDR3 protein is CASSVGSGGAGTEAFF. The CDR3 region has the DNA TGTGCCAGCAGCGTAGGTTCAGGGGGCGCGGGGACTGAAGCTTTCTTT.